Shown below are 15 T cell receptor beta chains from a single sample sequenced in a study of read filtering for tumor transcriptome and immune sequencing. This library used about 400 ng RNA and molecular barcoded adaptors spanning alpha/delta and beta/gamma chains. MiXCR, run by TCRdb on the reads, gives a single entry per CDR3 protein. The sample consists of 45,000 to 55,000 distinct CDR3 sequences, approximately 12% of them appearing once. The sequencing input was a population of CD138-negative cells sorted from bone marrow. The receptors originated from a donor aged 40 or over with multiple myeloma.

This clonotype was detected many times. The chain couples TRBV6-2 or TRBV6-3 to TRBJ2-1; 7 positions agree with TRBD2. CDR1 MNHEY and CDR2 SVGEGT come from the germline V gene. The V and J ends lost 6 bases and 5 bases, in that order; junction bases with no gene match: 4. The CDR3 is 13 residues long. This CDR3 reads CASSRTSDNEQFF. CDR3 bases: TGTGCCAGCAGCCGCACTAGCGACAATGAGCAGTTCTTC.

This clonotype has a count of ten or more. A much larger clone is a single base away; this may be a read error. V gene TRBV29-1 combines with J gene TRBJ2-1; D uncertain. CDR3 size: 10 residues. Germline values: CDR1 SQVTM, CDR2 ANQGSEA. The DNA for the CDR3 is TGCAGCGTTATACTCAATGGGCAGTTCTTC. It translates to CSVILNGQFF.

This clonotype was seen repeatedly, ten times or more. Possible read error: a much larger clone is one base away. The chain joins TRBV29-1 to TRBJ2-1, with D unclear. The germline V gene has CDR1 SQVTM and CDR2 ANQGSEA. The CDR3 runs 13 residues. CDR3: CSVRVTLYNGQFF. The CDR3 nucleotides are TGCAGCGTTCGAGTAACTCTATACAATGGGCAGTTCTTC.

Ten or more counts support this clonotype. This rearrangement joins TRBV9 to TRBJ2-1; the D gene is possibly TRBD1 (6 bases). Trimming pared 3 bases from V and 9 bases from J, leaving 16 bases between. The germline V gene encodes CDR1 SGDLS and CDR2 YYNGEE. The CDR3 runs to 14 residues. The CDR3 region is CASSAQGIFSEQFF. DNA of the CDR3: TGTGCCAGCAGCGCACAGGGAATTTTTAGTGAGCAGTTCTTC.

Ten or more counts support this clonotype. The genes are TRBV28 and TRBJ2-5; D possibly corresponds to TRBD1 (6 bases). The CDR3 covers 15 residues. CDR1 and CDR2 (germline): MDHEN, SYDVKM. The V end was cut by 6 bases, the J end by 5 bases, with 19 bases between. The CDR3 region has the DNA TGTGCCAGCAGCAAAACAGGGAGTGTACGCGAGACCCAGTACTTC. Protein sequence: CASSKTGSVRETQYF.

This clonotype was found many times. The chain recombines TRBV20-1 with TRBJ1-2; TRBD1 aligns across 7 bases. Trimming removed 4 bases from V and 0 bases from J; junction bases left unmatched: 8. The CDR3 runs to 15 residues. Per germline, CDR1 DFQATT and CDR2 SNEGSKA (reference sequence). This CDR3 is CSAKSGTAANYGYTF. CDR3 nucleotides: TGCAGTGCTAAATCCGGGACAGCAGCTAACTATGGCTACACCTTC.

This clonotype was seen at least ten times. The chain is built from TRBV29-1 and TRBJ2-5; D gene ambiguous. The germline CDR1 and CDR2 sequences are SQVTM and ANQGSEA. V lost 4 bases and J lost 3, with 15 bases in between. CDR3 length equals 14 residues. For the CDR3, the DNA is TGCAGCGTTGTTGTTTGGACGGCCGAAGAGACCCAGTACTTC. This gives the protein CSVVVWTAEETQYF.

This clonotype was detected only a few times. Given a much more abundant clone one base away, this may be a read error. The V call is TRBV12-3 or TRBV12-4, the J call TRBJ1-4; D unresolved. This CDR3 is 14 amino acids long. CDR3 nucleotides: TGTGCCAGCAGTTTAGTTCGTAGTGGTGAAGAACTGTTTTTT. This gives the protein CASSLVRSGEELFF.

This clonotype was counted at least ten times. The rearrangement joins TRBV11-1 to TRBJ2-1; TRBD1 matches at 10 bases. Germline lookup yields CDR1 SGHAT and CDR2 FQDESV (reference sequence). Unmatched junction bases numbered 3, after V lost 5 bases and J lost 2 bases. The CDR3 spans 15 residues. CDR3 sequence reads: CASSPGTGAYNEQFF. The CDR3 nucleotides are TGTGCCAGCAGCCCGGGGACAGGGGCCTACAATGAGCAGTTCTTC.

There are many counts of this clonotype. The V and J genes are TRBV11-3 and TRBJ2-2; 9 bases are a match to TRBD2. The CDR3 is made up of 16 amino acids. With V trimmed by 6 bases and J by 6 bases, 11 bases remained unmatched. Per the germline V gene, CDR1 is SGHNT and CDR2 is YENEEA. This CDR3 is CASRRASGTKAGELFF. CDR3 DNA: TGTGCCAGCAGGCGAGCTAGCGGGACTAAGGCCGGGGAGCTGTTTTTT. The variable domain in full, with the rest retrieved from reference TRBV11-3 and TRBJ2-2, is EAGVVQSPRYKIIEKKQPVAFWCNPISGHNTLYWYLQNLGQGPELLIRYENEEAVDDSQLPKDRFSAERLKGVDSTLKIQPAELGDSAVYLCASRRASGTKAGELFFGEGSRLTVL.

In this sample, this clonotype turned up many times. The V call is TRBV19, the J call TRBJ2-1; possible D gene TRBD2, 6 bases. Per the germline V gene, CDR1 is LNHDA and CDR2 is SQIVND (reference sequence). V lost 5 bases, J lost 0 bases, and 14 bases lay in between. There are 16 residues in the CDR3. For the CDR3, the DNA is TGTGCCAGTAGTGGTAAGCGGGCCCTCTCCTACAATGAGCAGTTCTTC. As protein: CASSGKRALSYNEQFF. Drawing the rest from reference TRBV19 and TRBJ2-1, the complete variable domain is DGGITQSPKYLFRKEGQNVTLSCEQNLNHDAMYWYRQDPGQGLRLIYYSQIVNDFQKGDIAEGYSVSREKKESFPLTVTSAQKNPTAFYLCASSGKRALSYNEQFFGPGTRLTVL.

The chain carries TRBV5-1 and TRBJ2-5, with 8 bases matching TRBD2. J was trimmed by 3 bases and V by 5 bases; bases with no gene match: 6. The CDR3 loop spans 14 amino acids. CDR1 SGHRS and CDR2 YFSETQ come from the germline V gene. The CDR3 DNA follows: TGCGCCAGCAGACGGGTACTAGCGGAAGAGACCCAGTACTTC. This translates into CASRRVLAEETQYF.

Comment on this clonotype: This may arise from a read error, as a much more abundant clone is one base away. This chain links TRBV29-1 with TRBJ2-5, with 8 positions matching TRBD1. This CDR3 is built from 14 residues. V lost 3 bases, J lost 5 bases, and 8 bases stayed unmatched. CDR1 SQVTM and CDR2 ANQGSEA come from the germline V gene. The CDR3 region is CSVEFPGQAETQYF. CDR3 coding DNA: TGCAGCGTTGAGTTCCCGGGACAGGCGGAGACCCAGTACTTC.

In its sample, this clonotype was seen many times. V gene TRBV20-1 combines with J gene TRBJ2-7; TRBD2 matches 10 bases. From germline, CDR1 is DFQATT and CDR2 SNEGSKA (reference sequence). J gave up 1 base and V 5 bases, and 5 bases lay outside the gene matches. This CDR3 region has 14 residues. The CDR3 loop reads CSAASGSISYEQYF. The DNA of the CDR3 is TGCAGTGCTGCTAGCGGGAGTATTTCCTACGAGCAGTACTTC.

The table lists this clonotype with many counts. J is TRBJ2-7 and V is TRBV20-1; TRBD2 aligns across 8 bases. Trimming removed 4 bases from V and 0 bases from J; junction bases left unmatched: 5. Per germline, CDR1 DFQATT and CDR2 SNEGSKA (reference sequence). The CDR3 length is 14 residues. DNA for the CDR3: TGCAGTGCTATAATAGCGGGGAGCTCCTACGAGCAGTACTTC. Protein product: CSAIIAGSSYEQYF.